This T cell receptor (beta chain) derives from a study of low-dose radiotherapy and immunotherapy resistance in tumors (dated by TCRdb to 2021 to 2024). Describing the broader study: Patients in Cohort 1 were given 0.5 Gy per fraction every 2 weeks, and the prescribed total PTV dose was 6.5 Gy. Cohort 2 received 1 Gy per fraction every two weeks, with a total of 13 Gy over 26 weeks. Patients were given nivolumab as a 240 mg flat dose every two weeks and ipilimumab at 1 mg/kg every six weeks, with both drugs delivered intravenously. Cyclophosphamide 200 mg/m2 was administered intravenously every two weeks, one day before each radiation and immunotherapy administration. Starting on cycle 1 day 1, patients took 300 mg of aspirin by mouth once a day for four cycles. Trial participants were not randomized into treatment groups. Eight patients were included in the translational analysis, namely three from the first dose cohort plus the first five from the second dose cohort.

As to this clonotype: It lacks a known antigen. Per-base qualities were not stored, and no clone one base away is much larger.

From the germline V gene, CDR1 is MNHEY and CDR2 is SVGEGT. The trim is 6 bases for V and 13 bases for J, with a gap of 19 bases between the germline ends. Measured from the cysteine to the phenylalanine, the CDR3 is 14 residues long. The sequence is cut down to CDR3 DNA, 42 bases in frame from base 1. Donors were enrolled in RACIN, a single-arm phase I dose-escalation trial in which nivolumab, ipilimumab, aspirin, low-dose cyclophosphamide and low-dose radiotherapy were combined. Patients were eligible if they had advanced solid tumors that were TIL-negative. First-strand cDNA was synthesized using Superscript III and a set of TRAV- and TRBV-specific primers, so that both TCRalpha and TCRbeta chains were covered. TCRs were amplified with Phusion for about 20 PCR cycles using a constant-region primer together with the adapter attached to the V primers. Isolated mRNA was amplified with the MessageAmp II aRNA Amplification Kit, using a roughly 17-hour in vitro transcription at 37°C. mRNA for TCR sequencing was isolated with the Dynabeads mRNA DIRECT Purification Kit. Indexed Illumina adapters were added in a second Phusion PCR of around 27 cycles, and the PCR products were purified with AMPure XP beads. Per the original workflow: Using custom Perl scripts, TCR sequences encoding the same protein were pooled, out-of-frame sequences were removed, and the abundance of each clonotype was computed. Any TCR sequence supported by only a single read was excluded from analysis. The metrics used to describe the repertoires included Shannon entropy, Gini index, clonality, richness, and the frequency of TCRs shared between repertoires. In TCRdb, the public reads were trimmed at Q25 with fastp and aligned with MiXCR, with productive beta chains retained. Each CDR3 protein gets just one entry, which takes the most common genes and DNA from the rows behind it. For this entry, the V and J calls and clone size follow TCRdb and not the study's own pipeline. The sample has about 10,000 distinct CDR3 sequences on record, approximately 40% of them singletons. The ten largest account for around 6% of the sample.

The receptor was isolated from a human donor with advanced metastatic prostate, ovarian, gallbladder or colorectal cancer (not recorded which). This table probably holds off-target reads from a library built for another chain. This chain joins TRBV6-2 or TRBV6-3 to TRBJ2-6; a tentative D match to TRBD1 spans 6 bases. The CDR3: CASSVRQDLSVLTF. The DNA reads as follows: TGTGCCAGCAGCGTGAGACAGGATCTTTCGGTCCTGACTTTC.